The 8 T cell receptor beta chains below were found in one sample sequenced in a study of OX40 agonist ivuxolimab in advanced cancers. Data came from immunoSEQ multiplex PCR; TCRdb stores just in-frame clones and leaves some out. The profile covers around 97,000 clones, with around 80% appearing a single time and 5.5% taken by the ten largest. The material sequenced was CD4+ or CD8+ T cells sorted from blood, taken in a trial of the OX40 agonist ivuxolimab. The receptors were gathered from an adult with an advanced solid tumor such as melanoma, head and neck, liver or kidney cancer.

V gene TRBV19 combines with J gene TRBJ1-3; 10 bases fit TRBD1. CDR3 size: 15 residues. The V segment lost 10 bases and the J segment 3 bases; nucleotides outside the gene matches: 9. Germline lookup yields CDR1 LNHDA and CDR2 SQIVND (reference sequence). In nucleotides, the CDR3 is TGTGCCACCGGGACAGGGGAGTTAGGTGGAAACACCATATATTTT. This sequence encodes CATGTGELGGNTIYF.

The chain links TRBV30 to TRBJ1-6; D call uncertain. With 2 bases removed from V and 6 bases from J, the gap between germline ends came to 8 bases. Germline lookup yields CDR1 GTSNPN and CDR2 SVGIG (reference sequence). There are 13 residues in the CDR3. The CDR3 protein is CAWSPRGNSPLHF. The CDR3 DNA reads TGTGCCTGGAGTCCCCGGGGTAATTCACCCCTCCACTTT.

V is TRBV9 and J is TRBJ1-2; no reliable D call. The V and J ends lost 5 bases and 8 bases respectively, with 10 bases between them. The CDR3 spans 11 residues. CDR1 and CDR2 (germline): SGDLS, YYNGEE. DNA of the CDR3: TGTGCCAGCAGTCAAATGGGAGGCTACACCTTC. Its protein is CASSQMGGYTF. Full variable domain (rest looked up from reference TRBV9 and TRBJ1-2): DSGVTQTPKHLITATGQRVTLRCSPRSGDLSVYWYQQSLDQGLQFLIQYYNGEERAKGNILERFSAQQFPDLHSELNLSSLELGDSALYFCASSQMGGYTFGSGTRLTVV.

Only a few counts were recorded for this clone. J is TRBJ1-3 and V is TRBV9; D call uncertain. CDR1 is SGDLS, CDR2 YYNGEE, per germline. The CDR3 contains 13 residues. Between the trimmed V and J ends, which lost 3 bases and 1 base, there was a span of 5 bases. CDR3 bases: TGTGCCAGCAGCGGCAGGTCTGGAAACACCATATATTTT. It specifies CASSGRSGNTIYF.

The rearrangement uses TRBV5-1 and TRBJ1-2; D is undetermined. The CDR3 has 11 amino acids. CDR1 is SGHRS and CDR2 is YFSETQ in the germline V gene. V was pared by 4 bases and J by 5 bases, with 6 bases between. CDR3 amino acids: CASSQGYGYTF. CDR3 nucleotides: TGCGCCAGCAGCCAAGGTTATGGCTACACCTTC.

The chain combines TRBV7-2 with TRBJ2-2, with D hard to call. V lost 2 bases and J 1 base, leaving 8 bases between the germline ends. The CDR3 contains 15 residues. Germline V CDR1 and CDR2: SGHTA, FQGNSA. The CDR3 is CASSLQQRNTGELFF. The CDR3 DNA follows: TGTGCCAGCAGCTTACAACAGAGGAACACCGGGGAGCTGTTTTTT.

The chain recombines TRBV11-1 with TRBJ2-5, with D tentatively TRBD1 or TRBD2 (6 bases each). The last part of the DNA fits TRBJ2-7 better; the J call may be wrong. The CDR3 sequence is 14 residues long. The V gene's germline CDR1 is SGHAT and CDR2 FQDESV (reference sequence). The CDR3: CASSSTGRRYEQYF. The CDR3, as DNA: TGTGCCAGCAGCTCCACAGGGAGGCGCTACGAGCAGTACTTC.

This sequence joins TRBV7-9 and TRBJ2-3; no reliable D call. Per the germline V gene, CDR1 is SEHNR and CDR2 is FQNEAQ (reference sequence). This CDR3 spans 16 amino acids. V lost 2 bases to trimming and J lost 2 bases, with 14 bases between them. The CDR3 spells CASSLLVGPNTDTQYF. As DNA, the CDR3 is TGTGCCAGCAGCTTACTCGTAGGGCCAAACACAGATACGCAGTATTTT.